In this sample, the clone carrying this T cell receptor beta chain turned up a few times. Its antigen remains unknown. PCR was performed using 60 Vbeta and 13 Jbeta primers. Produced via immunoSEQ multiplex PCR; TCRdb's table is partial and in-frame only. The sample has roughly 100,000 clones, roughly 15% seen once. The source of the sample is a study of cytomegalovirus exposure and HLA in healthy donors. For the study at large: Drawn from HLA-typed donors, about 82 million unique TCRs were held in an early data release.

Trimming left V 7 bases short and J 0 bases short, with 13 bases between. Germline CDR1 is GTSNPN and CDR2 is SVGIG (reference sequence). CDR3 length equals 14 residues. General study results and limits: Fewer N-insertions than the roughly 670-donor mean were reportedly shown by an Asian-associated ancestry cluster in a later analysis. Later analysis demonstrated an association between a missense DCLRE1C variant and TCR beta V- and J-gene trimming. Certain sequence variants were highly shared and formed a cluster, and this cluster was likely a sequencing artifact.

The chain links TRBV30 to TRBJ2-1; no reliable D call. The source is a female donor in good health and CMV-seronegative. The specimen sequenced was PBMCs. CDR3 nucleotides: TGTGCCTTCCACCACCTGAGCTCCTACAATGAGCAGTTCTTC. Its protein is CAFHHLSSYNEQFF.